A selection of T cell receptor beta chains follows, all from one sample in a study of blood T cell repertoires in COVID-19. The table came from immunoSEQ multiplex PCR; TCRdb's copy has only in-frame clones and leaves some out. The sample contains approximately 230,000 clones, 86% of which appear only once. What was sequenced was peripheral blood. These receptors came from a man aged 25-45 years who had recovered from COVID-19. Each CDR3 is given with its conserved first and last residue. Each record gives: V gene, D gene, clone size, J gene, CDR3 protein, CDR3 DNA. D genes are given only for firm matches. Size values are once, few and many counts, or a class for expanded clones, and some rows have none.

v_gene: TRBV7-9
d_gene: TRBD2
abundance: -
j_gene: TRBJ2-3
CDR3aa: CASSLSQRGADTQYF
CDR3nt: TGTGCCAGCAGCTTATCTCAGCGGGGGGCTGATACGCAGTATTTT

v_gene: TRBV7-9
d_gene: TRBD1
abundance: -
j_gene: TRBJ2-7
CDR3aa: CASSGTAYEQYF
CDR3nt: TGTGCCAGCTCCGGGACAGCCTACGAGCAGTACTTC

v_gene: TRBV30
d_gene: -
abundance: -
j_gene: TRBJ1-4
CDR3aa: CAWSRQDGEKLFF
CDR3nt: TGTGCCTGGTCCCGGCAGGATGGTGAAAAACTGTTTTTT

v_gene: TRBV10-1
d_gene: -
abundance: many
j_gene: TRBJ2-1
CDR3aa: CASSDGGAHYNEQFF
CDR3nt: TGCGCCAGCAGTGATGGGGGGGCCCACTACAATGAGCAGTTCTTC

v_gene: TRBV2
d_gene: -
abundance: -
j_gene: TRBJ2-3
CDR3aa: CASRRLGARQGTDTQYF
CDR3nt: TGTGCCAGCCGACGTCTGGGGGCCCGACAAGGTACAGATACGCAGTATTTT

v_gene: TRBV11-2
d_gene: -
abundance: -
j_gene: TRBJ1-4
CDR3aa: CASSSRGTLNEKLFF
CDR3nt: TGTGCCAGCAGCTCTCGAGGGACACTTAATGAAAAACTGTTTTTT

v_gene: TRBV3-1/TRBV3-2
d_gene: -
abundance: -
j_gene: TRBJ1-2
CDR3aa: CASSQEWGDYGYTF
CDR3nt: TGTGCCAGCAGCCAAGAGTGGGGCGACTATGGCTACACCTTC

v_gene: TRBV19
d_gene: -
abundance: -
j_gene: TRBJ1-1
CDR3aa: CASSIAGGLGTEAFF
CDR3nt: TGTGCCAGTAGTATAGCGGGGGGGCTTGGCACTGAAGCTTTCTTT

v_gene: TRBV19
d_gene: -
abundance: -
j_gene: TRBJ1-5
CDR3aa: CASRALTYSNQPQHF
CDR3nt: TGTGCCAGTAGAGCGTTAACTTATAGCAATCAGCCCCAGCATTTT

v_gene: TRBV5-4
d_gene: -
abundance: -
j_gene: TRBJ2-3
CDR3aa: CASSWGDWDTQYF
CDR3nt: TGTGCCAGCAGCTGGGGGGACTGGGATACGCAGTATTTT

v_gene: TRBV4-1
d_gene: TRBD2
abundance: -
j_gene: TRBJ2-1
CDR3aa: CASDTSAGGVYNEQFF
CDR3nt: TGCGCCAGCGATACCTCAGCGGGGGGTGTTTACAATGAGCAGTTCTTC

v_gene: TRBV9
d_gene: -
abundance: -
j_gene: TRBJ2-5
CDR3aa: CASSVGGSGQYQETQYF
CDR3nt: TGTGCCAGCAGCGTAGGTGGAAGCGGCCAGTACCAAGAGACCCAGTACTTC

v_gene: TRBV27
d_gene: -
abundance: once
j_gene: TRBJ2-1
CDR3aa: CASSWVRYNEQFF
CDR3nt: TGTGCCAGCAGTTGGGTGCGGTACAATGAGCAGTTCTTC

v_gene: TRBV12-5
d_gene: -
abundance: -
j_gene: TRBJ1-1
CDR3aa: CASGLGRGAEAFF
CDR3nt: TGTGCTAGTGGTTTGGGCCGGGGAGCTGAAGCTTTCTTT

v_gene: TRBV7-2
d_gene: TRBD1
abundance: -
j_gene: TRBJ1-6
CDR3aa: CASSFRTGEGSPLHF
CDR3nt: TGTGCCAGCAGCTTCAGGACAGGGGAGGGCTCACCCCTCCACTTT

v_gene: TRBV2
d_gene: -
abundance: -
j_gene: TRBJ1-1
CDR3aa: CASIRMWGEMNTEAFF
CDR3nt: TGTGCCAGCATCCGTATGTGGGGGGAAATGAACACTGAAGCTTTCTTT

v_gene: TRBV30
d_gene: -
abundance: -
j_gene: TRBJ1-2
CDR3aa: CAWSVHSAGRDYTF
CDR3nt: TGTGCCTGGAGTGTACACAGCGCCGGGAGGGACTACACCTTC

v_gene: TRBV29-1
d_gene: TRBD1
abundance: -
j_gene: TRBJ1-2
CDR3aa: CSVGQPNYGYTF
CDR3nt: TGCAGCGTGGGACAGCCAAACTATGGCTACACCTTC

v_gene: TRBV5-1
d_gene: TRBD1
abundance: -
j_gene: TRBJ2-7
CDR3aa: CASSLDEGTGFQYF
CDR3nt: TGCGCCAGCAGCTTGGATGAAGGGACAGGGTTCCAGTACTTC

v_gene: TRBV6-5
d_gene: -
abundance: -
j_gene: TRBJ2-5
CDR3aa: CASSYAGAQETQYF
CDR3nt: TGTGCCAGCAGTTACGCAGGGGCACAAGAGACCCAGTACTTC

v_gene: TRBV5-4
d_gene: -
abundance: few
j_gene: TRBJ1-5
CDR3aa: CASSLGGDQPQHF
CDR3nt: TGTGCCAGCAGCTTGGGCGGGGACCAGCCCCAGCATTTT

v_gene: TRBV6-5
d_gene: TRBD2
abundance: -
j_gene: TRBJ2-3
CDR3aa: CASRGLAGDVTQYF
CDR3nt: TGTGCCAGCAGGGGACTAGCGGGGGATGTTACGCAGTATTTT

v_gene: TRBV18
d_gene: -
abundance: -
j_gene: TRBJ2-5
CDR3aa: CASSPTDRRVETQYF
CDR3nt: TGTGCCAGCTCACCGACGGACAGGAGGGTGGAGACCCAGTACTTC

v_gene: TRBV5-8
d_gene: -
abundance: -
j_gene: TRBJ1-5
CDR3aa: CASSSGLITGQPQHF
CDR3nt: TGTGCCAGCAGCTCGGGACTCATAACAGGACAGCCCCAGCATTTT

v_gene: TRBV3-1/TRBV3-2
d_gene: -
abundance: -
j_gene: TRBJ1-1
CDR3aa: CASSQTAGDTEAFF
CDR3nt: TGTGCCAGCAGCCAAACCGCGGGGGACACTGAAGCTTTCTTT

v_gene: TRBV5-4
d_gene: -
abundance: -
j_gene: TRBJ1-1
CDR3aa: CASSHPNMNTEAFF
CDR3nt: TGTGCCAGCAGCCACCCGAACATGAACACTGAAGCTTTCTTT

v_gene: TRBV11-2
d_gene: TRBD2
abundance: -
j_gene: TRBJ2-7
CDR3aa: CASSLRLAGGRSSYEQYF
CDR3nt: TGTGCCAGCAGCTTGAGGCTAGCGGGGGGGCGGAGCTCCTACGAGCAGTACTTC

v_gene: TRBV19
d_gene: -
abundance: -
j_gene: TRBJ1-1
CDR3aa: CASSYPGVMNTEAFF
CDR3nt: TGTGCCAGTTCTTACCCGGGGGTTATGAACACTGAAGCTTTCTTT

v_gene: TRBV7-2
d_gene: TRBD2
abundance: -
j_gene: TRBJ2-1
CDR3aa: CASSLRPRSASGVYNEQFF
CDR3nt: TGTGCCAGCAGCTTACGCCCCAGATCGGCTAGCGGGGTTTACAATGAGCAGTTCTTC

v_gene: TRBV30
d_gene: TRBD1
abundance: -
j_gene: TRBJ2-1
CDR3aa: CALVRDRSYNEQFF
CDR3nt: TGTGCCCTGGTAAGGGACAGGTCCTACAATGAGCAGTTCTTC

v_gene: TRBV12-3/TRBV12-4
d_gene: -
abundance: -
j_gene: TRBJ2-5
CDR3aa: CASSLSHRETQYF
CDR3nt: TGTGCCAGCAGTTTGTCCCACCGGGAGACCCAGTACTTC

v_gene: TRBV30
d_gene: -
abundance: once
j_gene: TRBJ1-2
CDR3aa: CAWSVAEGVGYTF
CDR3nt: TGTGCCTGGAGTGTCGCTGAGGGCGTTGGCTACACCTTC

v_gene: TRBV19
d_gene: -
abundance: -
j_gene: TRBJ2-3
CDR3aa: CASSSQAQFIFTDTQYF
CDR3nt: TGTGCCAGTAGTTCACAGGCACAGTTCATTTTCACAGATACGCAGTATTTT

v_gene: TRBV7-2
d_gene: TRBD1
abundance: -
j_gene: TRBJ2-1
CDR3aa: CASSTRDRVKDEQFF
CDR3nt: TGTGCCAGCAGCACCCGGGACAGGGTCAAGGATGAGCAGTTCTTC

v_gene: TRBV29-1
d_gene: TRBD1
abundance: -
j_gene: TRBJ2-2
CDR3aa: CSVERGRGTGELFF
CDR3nt: TGCAGCGTTGAAAGGGGGCGAGGCACCGGGGAGCTGTTTTTT

v_gene: TRBV27
d_gene: -
abundance: -
j_gene: TRBJ1-2
CDR3aa: CASSLIGTSKGYTF
CDR3nt: TGTGCCAGCAGCCTGATCGGGACATCGAAGGGCTACACCTTC

v_gene: TRBV2
d_gene: -
abundance: -
j_gene: TRBJ1-5
CDR3aa: CASRTPGQHQPQHF
CDR3nt: TGTGCCAGCAGGACCCCTGGACAGCATCAGCCCCAGCATTTT

v_gene: TRBV27
d_gene: -
abundance: -
j_gene: TRBJ1-1
CDR3aa: CASSLLDRNTEAFF
CDR3nt: TGTGCCAGCAGTTTATTGGACAGGAACACTGAAGCTTTCTTT

v_gene: TRBV23-1
d_gene: TRBD1
abundance: -
j_gene: TRBJ1-5
CDR3aa: CASSQSDQGELGNQPQHF
CDR3nt: TGCGCCAGCAGTCAATCCGACCAGGGGGAGCTCGGCAATCAGCCCCAGCATTTT

v_gene: TRBV6-2/TRBV6-3
d_gene: -
abundance: few
j_gene: TRBJ1-2
CDR3aa: CASSKGPLYGYTF
CDR3nt: TGTGCCAGCAGCAAGGGGCCACTCTATGGCTACACCTTC

v_gene: TRBV9
d_gene: TRBD1
abundance: -
j_gene: TRBJ1-6
CDR3aa: CASSETGRLSPLHF
CDR3nt: TGTGCCAGCAGTGAGACAGGGCGGTTATCACCCCTCCACTTT

v_gene: TRBV7-2
d_gene: TRBD1
abundance: -
j_gene: TRBJ2-3
CDR3aa: CASSLTGWLGPDTQYF
CDR3nt: TGTGCCAGCAGCTTGACAGGGTGGCTAGGGCCAGATACGCAGTATTTT